This T cell receptor beta chain was retrieved from a study of OX40 agonist ivuxolimab in advanced cancers. About the study: Eligibility rules accepted prior anti-PD-1, anti-PD-L1 or anti-CTLA-4 therapy, and over 35% had some.

Germline CDR1 and CDR2: MDHEN and SYDVKM. The CDR3 is 15 residues long. Trimming left V 3 bases short and J 5 bases short, with 16 bases between. Generated by immunoSEQ multiplex PCR, the TCRdb table keeps only in-frame clones and is missing some. Among some 50,000 clones listed, roughly 93% were seen once. This chain uses TRBV28 with TRBJ1-2, with a possible D match to TRBD1 (5 bases). This TCR came from an adult with an advanced solid tumor such as melanoma, head and neck, liver or kidney cancer. This sample comprised CD4+ or CD8+ T cells sorted from blood, obtained in a trial of the OX40 agonist ivuxolimab. The CDR3 reads CASSFGQGVWYGYTF. CDR3 DNA: TGTGCCAGCAGTTTCGGGCAGGGCGTATGGTATGGCTACACCTTC.